This T cell receptor (beta chain) derives from a study of persistence of HIV-infected CD4 T cells. Overall study findings and caveats: Rare CMV-responding cells carrying HIV-1 proviruses were not analyzed separately for TCR.

For this clone: The antigen remains undetermined.

The immunoSEQ assay was version 4, run in survey mode. Profiled with immunoSEQ multiplex PCR; TCRdb holds only in-frame clones, not every one. The sample holds 30,000 to 45,000 clones, approximately 90% seen once. The V gene lost 1 base and the J gene lost 11 bases, with 14 bases spanning the gap. CDR3 size: 13 residues. Per the germline V gene, CDR1 is SEHNR and CDR2 is FQNEAQ (reference sequence). Anti-CD3/anti-CD28 beads served as a nonspecific positive control stimulus. Responding CD4+ T cells were sorted by upregulation of both CD40 ligand and CD69. Stimulated PBMCs had first been depleted of CD8+ T cells.

Material: CD4+ T cells sorted from PBMCs after roughly 18-hour stimulation, obtained from a patient who received antiretroviral therapy. J is TRBJ1-1 and V is TRBV7-9; D is ambiguous. The sequence was obtained from an adult man with HIV who was CMV-seropositive. CDR3 in amino acids: CASSLVSFDLAFF. The CDR3 DNA sequence: TGTGCCAGCAGCTTAGTTAGTTTCGATTTGGCTTTCTTT.